A selection of T cell receptor beta chains follows, all from one sample in a study of cytomegalovirus exposure and HLA in healthy donors. Some clones are missing from TCRdb's copy, which holds only in-frame ones; the method was immunoSEQ multiplex PCR. This table has 120,000 or so clones, 60% to 85% appearing once. Sequencing input: PBMCs. The receptor source for this set is a man between 25 and 39 years old in good health and CMV-seronegative. CDR3s include the opening cysteine and the closing phenylalanine or tryptophan. The order of the fields is V gene, J gene, CDR3 protein.

>TRBV29-1|TRBJ1-1
CSVEQGANTEAFF
>TRBV10-3|TRBJ1-2
CAISGQGEGYTF
>TRBV7-3|TRBJ2-5
CASSLGLAGSAQYF
>TRBV10-3|TRBJ1-2
CAIRDTNYGYTF
>TRBV27|TRBJ2-5
CASSISPGLVGEQYF
>TRBV5-4|TRBJ2-2
CASSSWTGNSRELFF
>TRBV19|TRBJ1-5
CASRSTGTGNQPQHF
>TRBV18|TRBJ1-2
CASSPRGSNYGYTF
>TRBV5-1|TRBJ2-1
CASSFPGGIYNEQFF
>TRBV28|TRBJ1-5
CASRTGGHKPQHF
>TRBV6-5|TRBJ2-7
CASRLTSGGEQYF
>TRBV11-2|TRBJ2-7
CASREAGGISYEQYF
>TRBV27|TRBJ2-2
CASSWTSSGSGELFF
>TRBV7-6|TRBJ1-1
CASSFQRDTEAFF
>TRBV19|TRBJ2-6
CASTSGGAGGANVLTF
>TRBV7-2|TRBJ1-1
CASSVRVNTEAFF
>TRBV5-6|TRBJ2-1
CASSLAGLSYNEQFF
>TRBV10-3|TRBJ1-1
CAINKEGLLNTEAFF
>TRBV9|TRBJ1-1
CASSVGQGASEAFF
>TRBV19|TRBJ2-1
CASSIAGGTGSEQFF
>TRBV13|TRBJ2-3
CASSFRLAGGSDTQYF
>TRBV9|TRBJ2-1
CASSVSGQGTLRRNEQFF
>TRBV28|TRBJ1-1
CASSWTQNTEAFF
>TRBV19|TRBJ1-2
CASSQGQDYGYTF
>TRBV19|TRBJ1-2
CASSMGQGADYGYTF
>TRBV5-5|TRBJ2-7
CASSSGQVVYEQYF
>TRBV28|TRBJ1-1
CASSPRPRVEAFF
>TRBV10-3|TRBJ2-1
CAILGTDNEQFF
>TRBV1|TRBJ2-3
CTSSDTSSTDTQYF
>TRBV7-6|TRBJ2-5
CASSSQGAGETQYF
>TRBV27|TRBJ1-2
CASSQELPSGGYTF
>TRBV30|TRBJ2-3
CAWSVGGRKADTQYF
>TRBV2|TRBJ1-4
CATKEIHEKLFF
>TRBV5-1|TRBJ1-6
CASRLMTGGNSPLHF
>TRBV6-5|TRBJ1-1
CASSYHLDRGATEAFF
>TRBV30|TRBJ1-3
CAWSVAPTSGNTIYF
>TRBV30|TRBJ2-7
CAWSRVGTAYEQYF
>TRBV10-2|TRBJ2-5
CASTGQPGQETQYF
>TRBV4-2|TRBJ1-2
CASSQESLAENYGYTF
>TRBV19|TRBJ2-1
CASRLDRSSYNEQFF
>TRBV6-5|TRBJ1-3
CASSTGGSGNTIYF